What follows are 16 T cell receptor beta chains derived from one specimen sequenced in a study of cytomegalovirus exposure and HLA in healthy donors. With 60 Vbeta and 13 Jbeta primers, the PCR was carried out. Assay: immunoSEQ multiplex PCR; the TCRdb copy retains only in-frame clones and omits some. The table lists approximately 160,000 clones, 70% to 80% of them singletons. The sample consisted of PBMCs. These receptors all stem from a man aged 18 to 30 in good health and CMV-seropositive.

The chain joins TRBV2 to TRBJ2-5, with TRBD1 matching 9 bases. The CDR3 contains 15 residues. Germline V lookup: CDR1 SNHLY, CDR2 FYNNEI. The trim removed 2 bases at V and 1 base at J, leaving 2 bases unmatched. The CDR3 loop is CASSEWGQGQETQYF. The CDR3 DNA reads TGTGCCAGCAGTGAATGGGGACAGGGCCAAGAGACCCAGTACTTC.

The CDR3 DNA reads as TGCGCCAGCAGCTTGATCCAGCAGGGGAGCGACGAGCAGTACTTC. It translates to CASSLIQQGSDEQYF. The V and J genes are TRBV5-1 and TRBJ2-7, with a weak D call TRBD1 (6 bases). In germline, CDR1 is SGHRS, CDR2 YFSETQ. CDR3 length: 15 amino acids. Trimming stripped 1 base from V and 5 bases from J, with 16 bases between.

Here the CDR3 reads CASSLPTGNGANVLTF. For the CDR3, the DNA is TGTGCCAGCAGCTTACCCACAGGGAATGGGGCCAACGTCCTGACTTTC. The chain has TRBV7-9 and TRBJ2-6; D is possibly TRBD1 (6 bases). V lost 2 bases to trimming and J lost 3 bases, with 11 bases between them. CDR1 and CDR2 from the germline V gene are SEHNR and FQNEAQ (reference sequence). The CDR3 extends over 16 amino acids.

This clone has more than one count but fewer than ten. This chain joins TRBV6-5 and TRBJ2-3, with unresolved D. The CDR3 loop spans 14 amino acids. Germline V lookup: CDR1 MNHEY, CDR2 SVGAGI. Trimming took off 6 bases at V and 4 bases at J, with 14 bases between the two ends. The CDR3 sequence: CASRHGSEADTQYF. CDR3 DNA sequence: TGTGCCAGCAGGCATGGTTCAGAAGCAGATACGCAGTATTTT.

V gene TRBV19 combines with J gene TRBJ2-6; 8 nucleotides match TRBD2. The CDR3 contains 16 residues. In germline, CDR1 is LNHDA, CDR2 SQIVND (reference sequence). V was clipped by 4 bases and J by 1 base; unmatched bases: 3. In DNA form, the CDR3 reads TGTGCCAGTAGTAGAGGCGGGAGGTCTGGGGCCAACGTCCTGACTTTC. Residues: CASSRGGRSGANVLTF. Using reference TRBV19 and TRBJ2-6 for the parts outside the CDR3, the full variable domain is DGGITQSPKYLFRKEGQNVTLSCEQNLNHDAMYWYRQDPGQGLRLIYYSQIVNDFQKGDIAEGYSVSREKKESFPLTVTSAQKNPTAFYLCASSRGGRSGANVLTFGAGSRLTVL.

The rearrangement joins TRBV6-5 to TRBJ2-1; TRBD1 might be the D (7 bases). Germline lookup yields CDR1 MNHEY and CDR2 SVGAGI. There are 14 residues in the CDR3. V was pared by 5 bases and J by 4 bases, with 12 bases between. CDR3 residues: CASSQGGAYNEQFF. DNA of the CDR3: TGTGCCAGCAGTCAGGGGGGCGCGTACAATGAGCAGTTCTTC.

CDR3: CASSRGGTTELTGELFF. In DNA, the CDR3 is TGTGCCAGCAGTCGGGGTGGGACTACCGAATTGACCGGGGAGCTGTTTTTT. The J gene is TRBJ2-2, the V gene TRBV13; the match to TRBD2 covers 7 bases. V shed 6 bases and J 5 bases; nucleotides not matched to a gene: 15. Germline CDR1 and CDR2: PRHDT and FYEKMQ (reference sequence). The CDR3 sequence is 17 residues long.

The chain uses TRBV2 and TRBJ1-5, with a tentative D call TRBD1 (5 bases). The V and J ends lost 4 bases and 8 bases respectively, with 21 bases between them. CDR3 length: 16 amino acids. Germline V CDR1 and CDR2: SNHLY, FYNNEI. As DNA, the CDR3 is TGTGCCAGCAGTGGCATGGGGGGGACTCAAGGGGAGCCCCAGCATTTT. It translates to CASSGMGGTQGEPQHF.

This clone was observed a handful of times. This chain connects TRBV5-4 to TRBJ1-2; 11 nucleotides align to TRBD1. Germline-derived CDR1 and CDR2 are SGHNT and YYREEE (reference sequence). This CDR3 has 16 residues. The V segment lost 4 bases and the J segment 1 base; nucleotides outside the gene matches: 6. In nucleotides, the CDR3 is TGTGCCAGCAGCGCAGGGACAGGGGGTTTTAACTATGGCTACACCTTC. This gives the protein CASSAGTGGFNYGYTF.

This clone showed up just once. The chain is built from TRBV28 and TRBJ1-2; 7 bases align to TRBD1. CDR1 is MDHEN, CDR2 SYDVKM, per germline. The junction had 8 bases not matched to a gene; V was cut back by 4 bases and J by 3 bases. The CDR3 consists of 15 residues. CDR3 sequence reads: CASSSTGTEDYGYTF. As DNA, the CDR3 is TGTGCCAGCAGTTCTACCGGGACAGAAGACTATGGCTACACCTTC.

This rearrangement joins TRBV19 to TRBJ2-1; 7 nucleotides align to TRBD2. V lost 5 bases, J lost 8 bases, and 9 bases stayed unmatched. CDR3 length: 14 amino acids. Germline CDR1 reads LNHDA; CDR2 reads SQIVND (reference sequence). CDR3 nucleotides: TGTGCCAGTAGTCTGGGGGGGTTTCTCCATGAGCAGTTCTTC. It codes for CASSLGGFLHEQFF. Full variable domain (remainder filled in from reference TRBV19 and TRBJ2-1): DGGITQSPKYLFRKEGQNVTLSCEQNLNHDAMYWYRQDPGQGLRLIYYSQIVNDFQKGDIAEGYSVSREKKESFPLTVTSAQKNPTAFYLCASSLGGFLHEQFFGPGTRLTVL.

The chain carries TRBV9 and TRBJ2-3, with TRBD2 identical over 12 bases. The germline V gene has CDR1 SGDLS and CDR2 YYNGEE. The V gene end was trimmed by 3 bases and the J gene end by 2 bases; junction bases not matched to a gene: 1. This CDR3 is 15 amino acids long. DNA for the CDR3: TGTGCCAGCAGCGGACTAGCGGGAGACACAGATACGCAGTATTTT. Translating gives CASSGLAGDTDTQYF.

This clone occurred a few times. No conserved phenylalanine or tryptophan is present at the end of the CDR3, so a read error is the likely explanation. CDR3 DNA sequence: TGCGCCAGCAGTGAGTCGGGGCGAACCTATAATTCACCCCTCCACCTT. It translates to CASSESGRTYNSPLHL. V and J are TRBV10-2 and TRBJ1-6; a possible D gene is TRBD1 (5 bases). Germline-derived CDR1 and CDR2 are WSHSY and SAAADI. The V end lost 0 bases, the J end lost 2 bases, and 8 bases lay between the germline ends. The CDR3 length is 16 residues.

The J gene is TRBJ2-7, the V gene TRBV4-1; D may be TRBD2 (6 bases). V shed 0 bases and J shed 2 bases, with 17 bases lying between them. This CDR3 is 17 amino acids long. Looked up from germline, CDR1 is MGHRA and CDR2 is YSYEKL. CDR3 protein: CASSQDRAASEAYEQYF. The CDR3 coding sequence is TGCGCCAGCAGCCAAGATCGCGCCGCTAGCGAGGCCTACGAGCAGTACTTC.

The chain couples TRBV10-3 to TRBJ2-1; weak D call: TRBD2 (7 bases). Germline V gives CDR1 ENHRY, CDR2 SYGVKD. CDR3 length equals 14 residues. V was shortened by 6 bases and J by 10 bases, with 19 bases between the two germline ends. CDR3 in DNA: TGTGCCATCAGCGATAGTGGGGGGGCCCGGGAGCAGTTCTTC. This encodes CAISDSGGAREQFF.

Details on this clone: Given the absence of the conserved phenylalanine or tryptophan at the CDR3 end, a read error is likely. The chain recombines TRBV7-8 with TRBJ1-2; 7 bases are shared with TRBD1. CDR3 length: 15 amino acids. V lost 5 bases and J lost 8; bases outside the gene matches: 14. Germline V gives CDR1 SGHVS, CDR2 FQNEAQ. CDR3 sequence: CASSLSLTGSRGYTL. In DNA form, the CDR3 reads TGTGCCAGCAGCCTTAGCCTGACAGGGTCTAGGGGCTACACCCTC.